This T cell receptor beta chain was sequenced for a study of PD-L1 blockade in urothelial cancer. Study information: The median T cell count in blood samples was some 140,000.

Patients' cancers were locally advanced or metastatic urothelial carcinomas. TCRdb's copy holds only in-frame clones and misses some; the assay was immunoSEQ multiplex PCR. Altogether around 22,000 clones are present, around 85% being singletons, with the ten largest covering approximately 2.8%. Per germline, CDR1 GTSNPN and CDR2 SVGIG (reference sequence). Trimming cost V 5 bases and J 7 bases; bases outside gene matches: 5. This CDR3 region has 14 residues. Specimen: PBMCs, collected around atezolizumab (anti-PD-L1) treatment. The chain joins TRBV30 to TRBJ2-1; 13 bases match TRBD2. This clonotype originated in a man between 50 and 59 years old with urothelial cancer. CDR3 amino acids: CAWDRTSGSNEQFF. In nucleotides, the CDR3 is TGTGCCTGGGACCGGACTAGCGGGAGTAATGAGCAGTTCTTC.